The entry that follows covers one T cell receptor (beta chain) sequence. Antigen unknown. The CDR3 spans 14 residues. Germline V gives CDR1 SGDLS, CDR2 YYNGEE. Between the trimmed V and J ends, which lost 1 base and 7 bases, there was a span of 12 bases. This entry is derived from a study of OX40 agonist ivuxolimab in advanced cancers. At the level of the study: Recorded diagnoses for dose-escalation patients were hepatocellular carcinoma, melanoma, renal cell or head and neck cancer. Study-level results: Blood T cells, both CD4+ and CD8+, expanded clonally by week 6 at 0.1 to 3.0 mg/kg. On average, CD8+ T cells had more expanded clones than CD4+.

Assay: immunoSEQ multiplex PCR; the TCRdb copy retains only in-frame clones and omits some. This sample has over 55,000 clones, with 65% to 90% found just once. The receptor was derived from an adult with an advanced solid tumor such as melanoma, head and neck, liver or kidney cancer. The sample here was CD4+ or CD8+ T cells sorted from blood, taken in a trial of the OX40 agonist ivuxolimab. The chain carries TRBV9 and TRBJ1-5; D not resolved. The CDR3 spells CASSVSSQEQPQHF. CDR3 bases: TGTGCCAGCAGCGTATCCTCCCAGGAGCAGCCCCAGCATTTT.